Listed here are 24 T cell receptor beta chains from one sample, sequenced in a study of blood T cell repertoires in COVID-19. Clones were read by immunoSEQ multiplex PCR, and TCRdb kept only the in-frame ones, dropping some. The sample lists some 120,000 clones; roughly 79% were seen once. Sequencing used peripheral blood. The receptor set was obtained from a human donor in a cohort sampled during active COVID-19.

CDR3 residues: CASSSTRETQYF. DNA for the CDR3: TGTGCCAGCAGCTCCACCAGAGAGACCCAGTACTTC. The chain employs TRBV6-5 and TRBJ2-5; D remains ambiguous. Trimming shortened V by 6 bases and J by 4 bases, and 9 bases separated the two germline ends. The CDR3 length is 12 residues. CDR1 MNHEY and CDR2 SVGAGI come from the germline V gene.

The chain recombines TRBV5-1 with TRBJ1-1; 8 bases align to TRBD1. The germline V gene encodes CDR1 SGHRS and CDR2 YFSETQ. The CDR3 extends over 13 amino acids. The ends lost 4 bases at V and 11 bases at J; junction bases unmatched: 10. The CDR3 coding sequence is TGCGCCAGCAGCCCAGGACAGGGCGACGAGGCTTTCTTT. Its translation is CASSPGQGDEAFF.

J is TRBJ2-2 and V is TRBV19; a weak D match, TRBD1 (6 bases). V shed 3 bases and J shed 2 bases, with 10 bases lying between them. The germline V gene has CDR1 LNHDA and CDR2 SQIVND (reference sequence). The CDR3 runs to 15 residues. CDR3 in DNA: TGTGCCAGTAGTATCTCGACAGGCAACACCGGGGAGCTGTTTTTT. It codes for CASSISTGNTGELFF.

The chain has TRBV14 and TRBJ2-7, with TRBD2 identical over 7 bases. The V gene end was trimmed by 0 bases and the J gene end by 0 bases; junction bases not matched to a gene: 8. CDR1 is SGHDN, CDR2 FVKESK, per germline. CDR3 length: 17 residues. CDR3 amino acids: CASSQDGIGGSSYEQYF. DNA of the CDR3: TGTGCCAGCAGCCAAGATGGAATAGGCGGGAGCTCCTACGAGCAGTACTTC.

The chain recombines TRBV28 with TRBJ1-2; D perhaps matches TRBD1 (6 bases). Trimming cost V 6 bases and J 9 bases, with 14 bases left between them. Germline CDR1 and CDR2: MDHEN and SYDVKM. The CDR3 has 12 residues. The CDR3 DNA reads TGTGCCAGCAGATTAGGACAGAATCGCTACACCTTC. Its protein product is CASRLGQNRYTF.

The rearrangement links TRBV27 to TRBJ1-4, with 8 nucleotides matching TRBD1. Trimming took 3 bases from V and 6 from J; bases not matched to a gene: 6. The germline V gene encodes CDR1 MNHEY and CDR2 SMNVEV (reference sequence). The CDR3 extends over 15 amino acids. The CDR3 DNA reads TGTGCCAGCAGTTTTGGACAGGGTTTGGATGAAAAACTGTTTTTT. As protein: CASSFGQGLDEKLFF.

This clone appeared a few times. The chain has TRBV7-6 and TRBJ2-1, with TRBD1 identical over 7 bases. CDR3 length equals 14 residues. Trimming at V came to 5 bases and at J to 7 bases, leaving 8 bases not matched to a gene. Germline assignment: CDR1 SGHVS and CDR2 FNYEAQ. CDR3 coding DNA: TGTGCCAGCAGCACGGGACAGAAATCGAATGAGCAGTTCTTC. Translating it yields CASSTGQKSNEQFF.

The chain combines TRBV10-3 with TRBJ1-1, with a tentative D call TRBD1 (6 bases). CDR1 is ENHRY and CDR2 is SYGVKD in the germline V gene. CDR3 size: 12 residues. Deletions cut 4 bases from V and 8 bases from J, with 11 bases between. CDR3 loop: CAISGTGLEAFF. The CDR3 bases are TGTGCCATCAGTGGCACAGGGCTGGAAGCTTTCTTT.

CDR3 nucleotides: TGCGCCAGCAGCTTGGCCCCAGGGGACGAGCAGTACTTC. Its protein product is CASSLAPGDEQYF. This chain links TRBV5-1 with TRBJ2-7; D might be TRBD1 (6 bases). V lost 0 bases and J 5 bases, leaving 9 bases between the germline ends. CDR1 is SGHRS, CDR2 YFSETQ, per germline. This CDR3 is 13 amino acids long.

The CDR3 region is CAISVSIRTGEADTQYF. The CDR3 DNA follows: TGTGCCATCAGTGTATCAATCAGGACAGGGGAGGCAGATACGCAGTATTTT. The chain employs TRBV10-3 and TRBJ2-3, with 9 bases identical to TRBD1. V gave up 4 bases and J gave up 4 bases; unmatched junction bases: 12. Germline V gene sequence: CDR1 ENHRY, CDR2 SYGVKD. The CDR3 totals 17 residues.

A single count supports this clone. This CDR3 reads CASSDAGGEKLFF. The DNA of the CDR3 is TGTGCCAGCAGCGATGCGGGAGGTGAAAAACTGTTTTTT. The chain recombines TRBV5-5 with TRBJ1-4, with no clear D. The CDR3 is 13 residues long. Trimming stripped 4 bases from V and 7 bases from J, with 11 bases between. CDR1 and CDR2 (germline): SGHKS, YYEKEE (reference sequence).

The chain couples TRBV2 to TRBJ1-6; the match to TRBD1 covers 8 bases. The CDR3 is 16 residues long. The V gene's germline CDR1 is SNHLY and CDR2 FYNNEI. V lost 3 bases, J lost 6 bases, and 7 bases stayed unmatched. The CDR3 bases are TGTGCCAGCAGTGAGACAGGGGCGAGGAGTAATTCACCCCTCCACTTT. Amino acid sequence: CASSETGARSNSPLHF.

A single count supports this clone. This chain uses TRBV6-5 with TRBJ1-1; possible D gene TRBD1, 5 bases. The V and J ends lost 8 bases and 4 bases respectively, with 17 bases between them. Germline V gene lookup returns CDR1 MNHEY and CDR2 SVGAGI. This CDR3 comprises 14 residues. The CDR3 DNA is TGTGCCAGCTGTCCTCGGGGGTTGGGCACTGAAGCTTTCTTT. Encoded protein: CASCPRGLGTEAFF.

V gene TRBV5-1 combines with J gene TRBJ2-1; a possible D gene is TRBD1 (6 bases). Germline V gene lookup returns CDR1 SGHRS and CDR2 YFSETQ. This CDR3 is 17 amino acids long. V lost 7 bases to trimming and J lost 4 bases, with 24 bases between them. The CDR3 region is CASGKGTPTQGYNEQFF. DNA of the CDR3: TGCGCCAGCGGAAAAGGGACACCCACTCAGGGTTACAATGAGCAGTTCTTC.

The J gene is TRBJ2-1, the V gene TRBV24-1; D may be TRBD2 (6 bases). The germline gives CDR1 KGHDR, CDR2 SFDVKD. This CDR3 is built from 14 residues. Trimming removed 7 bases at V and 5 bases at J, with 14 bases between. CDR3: CATRGTGINNEQFF. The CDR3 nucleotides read TGTGCCACCAGGGGGACTGGGATAAACAATGAGCAGTTCTTC.

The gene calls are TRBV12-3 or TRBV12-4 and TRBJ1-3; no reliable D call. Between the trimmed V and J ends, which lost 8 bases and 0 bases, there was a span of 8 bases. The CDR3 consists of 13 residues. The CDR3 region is CASVGSSGNTIYF. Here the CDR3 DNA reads TGTGCCAGCGTCGGGAGCTCTGGAAACACCATATATTTT.

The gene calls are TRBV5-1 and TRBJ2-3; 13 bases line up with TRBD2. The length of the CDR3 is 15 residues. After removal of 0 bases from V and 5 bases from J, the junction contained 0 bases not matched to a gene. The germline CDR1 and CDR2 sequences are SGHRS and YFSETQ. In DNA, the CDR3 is TGCGCCAGCAGCTTGGGACTAGCGGGGGGAGATACGCAGTATTTT. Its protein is CASSLGLAGGDTQYF.

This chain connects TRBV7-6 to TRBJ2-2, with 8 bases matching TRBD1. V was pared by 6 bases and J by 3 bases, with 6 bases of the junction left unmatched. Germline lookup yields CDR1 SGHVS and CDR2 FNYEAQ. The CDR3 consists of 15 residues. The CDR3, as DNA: TGTGCCAGCAGTTGGAACAGGGGGGACACCGGGGAGCTGTTTTTT. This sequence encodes CASSWNRGDTGELFF.

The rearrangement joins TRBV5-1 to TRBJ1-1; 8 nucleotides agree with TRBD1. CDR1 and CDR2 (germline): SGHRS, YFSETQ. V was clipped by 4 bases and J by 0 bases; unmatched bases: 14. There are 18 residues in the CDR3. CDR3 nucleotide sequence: TGCGCCAGCAGCCTAAGCGATCGGACAGGGCGAATGAACACTGAAGCTTTCTTT. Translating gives CASSLSDRTGRMNTEAFF.

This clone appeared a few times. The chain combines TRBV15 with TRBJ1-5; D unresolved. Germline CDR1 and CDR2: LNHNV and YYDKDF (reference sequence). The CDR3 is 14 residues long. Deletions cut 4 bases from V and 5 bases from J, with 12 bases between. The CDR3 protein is CATSKNSPHQPQHF. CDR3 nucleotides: TGTGCCACCAGCAAAAATAGCCCACATCAGCCCCAGCATTTT.

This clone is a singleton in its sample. The CDR3 loop is CASSQDSPPGKAFF. The CDR3 DNA reads TGTGCCAGCAGCCAGGACAGCCCGCCCGGGAAAGCTTTCTTT. The rearrangement joins TRBV3-1 (or the pseudogene TRBV3-2) to TRBJ1-1, with a tentative D call TRBD1 (6 bases). CDR1 and CDR2 from the germline V gene are LGHDT and YNNKEL (reference sequence). This CDR3 has 14 residues. The V and J ends lost 3 bases and 9 bases respectively, with 17 bases between them.

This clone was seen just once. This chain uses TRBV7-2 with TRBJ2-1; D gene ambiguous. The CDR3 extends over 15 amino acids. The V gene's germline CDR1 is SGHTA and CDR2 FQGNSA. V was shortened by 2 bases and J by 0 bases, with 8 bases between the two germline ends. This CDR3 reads CASSLSRSSYNEQFF. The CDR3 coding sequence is TGTGCCAGCAGCTTAAGTAGGAGCTCCTACAATGAGCAGTTCTTC.

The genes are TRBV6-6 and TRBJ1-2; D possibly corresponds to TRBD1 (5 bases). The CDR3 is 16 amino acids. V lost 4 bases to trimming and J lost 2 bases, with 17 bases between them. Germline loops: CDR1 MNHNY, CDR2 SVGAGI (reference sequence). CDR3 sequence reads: CASSFPHAGGNYGYTF. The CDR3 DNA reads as TGTGCCAGCAGTTTCCCCCATGCCGGGGGGAACTATGGCTACACCTTC.

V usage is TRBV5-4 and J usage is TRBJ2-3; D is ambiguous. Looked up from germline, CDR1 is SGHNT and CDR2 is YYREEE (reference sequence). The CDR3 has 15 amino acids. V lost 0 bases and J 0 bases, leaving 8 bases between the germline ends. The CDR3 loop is CASSLAGRSTDTQYF. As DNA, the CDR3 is TGTGCCAGCAGCTTGGCGGGTCGGAGCACAGATACGCAGTATTTT.